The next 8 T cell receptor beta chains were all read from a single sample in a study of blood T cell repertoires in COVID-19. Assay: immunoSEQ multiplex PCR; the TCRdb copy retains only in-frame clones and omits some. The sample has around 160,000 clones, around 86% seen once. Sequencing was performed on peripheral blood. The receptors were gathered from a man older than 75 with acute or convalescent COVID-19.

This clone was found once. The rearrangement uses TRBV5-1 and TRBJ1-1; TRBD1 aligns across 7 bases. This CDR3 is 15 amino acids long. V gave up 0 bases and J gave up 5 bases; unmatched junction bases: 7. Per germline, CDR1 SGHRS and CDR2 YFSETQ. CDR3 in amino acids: CASSLEGGERTEAFF. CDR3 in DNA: TGCGCCAGCAGCTTGGAAGGGGGCGAACGGACTGAAGCTTTCTTT.

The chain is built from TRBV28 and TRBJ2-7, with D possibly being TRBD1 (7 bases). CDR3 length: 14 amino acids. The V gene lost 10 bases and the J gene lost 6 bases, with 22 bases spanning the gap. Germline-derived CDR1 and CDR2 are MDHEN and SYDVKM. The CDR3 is CATSGGLIRSEQYF. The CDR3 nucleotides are TGTGCCACCTCAGGGGGACTCATAAGGAGCGAGCAGTACTTC. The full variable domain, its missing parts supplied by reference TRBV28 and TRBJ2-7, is DVKVTQSSRYLVKRTGEKVFLECVQDMDHENMFWYRQDPGLGLRLIYFSYDVKMKEKGDIPEGYSVSREKKERFSLILESASTNQTSMYLCATSGGLIRSEQYFGPGTRLTVT.

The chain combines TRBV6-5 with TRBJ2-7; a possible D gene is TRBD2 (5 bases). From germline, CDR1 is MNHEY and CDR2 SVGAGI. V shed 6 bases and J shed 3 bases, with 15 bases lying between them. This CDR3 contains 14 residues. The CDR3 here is CASRRTGSSYEQYF. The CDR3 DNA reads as TGTGCCAGCAGACGGACGGGATCTAGCTACGAGCAGTACTTC.

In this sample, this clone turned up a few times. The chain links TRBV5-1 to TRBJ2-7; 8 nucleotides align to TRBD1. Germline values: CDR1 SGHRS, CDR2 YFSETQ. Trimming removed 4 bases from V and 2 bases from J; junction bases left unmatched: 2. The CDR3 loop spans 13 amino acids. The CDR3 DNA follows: TGCGCCAGCAGCGGGACAGGTGCCTACGAGCAGTACTTC. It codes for CASSGTGAYEQYF.

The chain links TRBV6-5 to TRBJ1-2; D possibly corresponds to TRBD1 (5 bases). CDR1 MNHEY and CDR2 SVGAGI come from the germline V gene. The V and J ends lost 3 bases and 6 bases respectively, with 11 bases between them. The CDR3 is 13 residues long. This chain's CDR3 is CASSYRGWDGYTF. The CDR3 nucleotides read TGTGCCAGCAGTTATCGGGGGTGGGATGGCTACACCTTC.

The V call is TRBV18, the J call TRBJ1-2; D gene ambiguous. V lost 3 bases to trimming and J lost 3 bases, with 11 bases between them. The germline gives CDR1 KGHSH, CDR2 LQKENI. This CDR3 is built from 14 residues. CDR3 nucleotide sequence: TGTGCCAGCTCACCCCCCGGGGTTGACTATGGCTACACCTTC. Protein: CASSPPGVDYGYTF.

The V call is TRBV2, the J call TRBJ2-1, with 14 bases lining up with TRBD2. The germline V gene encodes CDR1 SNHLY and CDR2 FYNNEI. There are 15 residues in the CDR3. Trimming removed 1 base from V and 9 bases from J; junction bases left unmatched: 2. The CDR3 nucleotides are TGTGCCAGCAGTGAAGGGACTAGCGGGGGGTTTGAGCAGTTCTTC. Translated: CASSEGTSGGFEQFF.

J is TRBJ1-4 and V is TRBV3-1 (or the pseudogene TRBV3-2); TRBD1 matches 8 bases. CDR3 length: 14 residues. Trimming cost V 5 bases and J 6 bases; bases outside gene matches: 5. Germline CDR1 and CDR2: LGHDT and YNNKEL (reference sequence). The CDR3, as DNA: TGTGCCAGCAGCAGTGACAGGGGCGATGAAAAACTGTTTTTT. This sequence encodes CASSSDRGDEKLFF.